Listed below are T cell receptor beta chains from one sample, sequenced in a study of blood T cell repertoires in COVID-19. Clones were sequenced by immunoSEQ multiplex PCR, and TCRdb holds only the in-frame ones, with some missing. Among approximately 83,000 clones listed, 85% were seen once. Sequenced material: peripheral blood. Receptors originate from a man aged 45-65 years with acute or convalescent COVID-19. CDR3s include the opening cysteine and the closing phenylalanine or tryptophan. D genes are given only for firm matches. Size tells how often a clone was seen (once, few, many) or the class of an expanded clone, and some rows leave it out.

cdr3_nt,cdr3_aa,d_call,j_call,v_call,clone_size
TGTGCCAGTAGCCGGGACAGTAACTATGGCTACACCTTC,CASSRDSNYGYTF,TRBD1,TRBJ1-2,TRBV19,.
TGTGCCAGCTCAGCCTCCGGGACAGGGTTGTCCAAAAACATTCAGTACTTC,CASSASGTGLSKNIQYF,TRBD1,TRBJ2-4,TRBV18,.
TGTGCCAGCAGTCTCACTAGCGGGGAAGTCAATGAGCAGTTCTTC,CASSLTSGEVNEQFF,TRBD2,TRBJ2-1,TRBV25-1,.
TGTGCCAGTAGCCTAGGAGATACGCAGTATTTT,CASSLGDTQYF,.,TRBJ2-3,TRBV19,few
TGTGCCAGTAGACCCAAGGGGGTGGGAGCTTTCTTT,CASRPKGVGAFF,.,TRBJ1-1,TRBV19,few
TGTGCCAGCAGCTCCGGTGATCTAGCTATCGATACGCAGTATTTT,CASSSGDLAIDTQYF,.,TRBJ2-3,TRBV7-2,once
TGTGCCAGCAGCTCGGGCAGCGGGGGGCCCGGGGAGCTGTTTTTT,CASSSGSGGPGELFF,TRBD2,TRBJ2-2,TRBV7-6,.
TGTGCCACCAGCAGAGACAGGGGCTCTGGAAACACCATATATTTT,CATSRDRGSGNTIYF,.,TRBJ1-3,TRBV15,.
TGCGCCAGCAGCTTGGGGGACACATCAGGGGGTCAGCCCCAGCATTTT,CASSLGDTSGGQPQHF,TRBD1,TRBJ1-5,TRBV5-1,.
TGCGCCAGCAGTGTTGGACAGCTAAACAATGAGCAGTTCTTC,CASSVGQLNNEQFF,.,TRBJ2-1,TRBV10-1,many
TGTGCCAGCAGCTCCACAGGGGTGGGTACTGAAGCTTTCTTT,CASSSTGVGTEAFF,TRBD1,TRBJ1-1,TRBV7-3,once
TGTGCCAGCAGCCCGTTAGCGGTGATCAATCAGCCCCAGCATTTT,CASSPLAVINQPQHF,.,TRBJ1-5,TRBV7-2,.
TGTGCCACCAGTGATCCCGGGACAGGGTCCTACGAGCAGTACTTC,CATSDPGTGSYEQYF,TRBD1,TRBJ2-7,TRBV24-1,.
TGTGCCAGCAGTACAGGGGGCTGGGATCAGCCCCAGCATTTT,CASSTGGWDQPQHF,TRBD1,TRBJ1-5,TRBV2,.
TGCGCCAGCAGCTTTTCGGCGGAGGAGACCCAGTACTTC,CASSFSAEETQYF,.,TRBJ2-5,TRBV5-1,.
TGTGCCAGCAGCCCACGACACGCGAGCTCCTACAATGAGCAGTTCTTC,CASSPRHASSYNEQFF,.,TRBJ2-1,TRBV9,.
TGTGCCAGCAGTTTGTACCGGGACACCGCGTACGAGCAGTACTTC,CASSLYRDTAYEQYF,.,TRBJ2-7,TRBV27,once
TGTGCCAGTAGTCGGGTCAGCTCTGGGAACACCGGGGAGCTGTTTTTT,CASSRVSSGNTGELFF,.,TRBJ2-2,TRBV19,.
TGTGCCAGTAGTATAGGGCTAGCGGGGACATACAATGAGCAGTTCTTC,CASSIGLAGTYNEQFF,TRBD2,TRBJ2-1,TRBV19,.
TGTGCCAGCAGCTATACAGGACGTAAGGACGGCAATCAGCCCCAGCATTTT,CASSYTGRKDGNQPQHF,.,TRBJ1-5,TRBV5-4,.
TGCGCCAGCAGCCAACCCTGGGAGGAGGGTGAGCAGTTCTTC,CASSQPWEEGEQFF,.,TRBJ2-1,TRBV4-3,.
TGTGCCAGCAGCCAAGACCTCAGTACTAACTATGGCTACACCTTC,CASSQDLSTNYGYTF,.,TRBJ1-2,TRBV4-2,.
TGTGCCAGCAGCTTAGTGTCGGGGGGGCGTACAGCGAATGAGCAGTTCTTC,CASSLVSGGRTANEQFF,TRBD2,TRBJ2-1,TRBV7-2,.
TGTGCCTGGAGGCCCCTGGCTGAAAACATTCAGTACTTC,CAWRPLAENIQYF,.,TRBJ2-4,TRBV30,.
TGTGCCAGCAGGGGAGCGGCTGAGCAGTTCTTC,CASRGAAEQFF,.,TRBJ2-1,TRBV7-6,.
TGTGCCAGTACCCCCGGGACAGGGTATACGGAGCAGTACTTC,CASTPGTGYTEQYF,TRBD1,TRBJ2-7,TRBV19,few
TGTGCCAGCAGCTCTTACCAGGGGGCGCTCACTGAAGCTTTCTTT,CASSSYQGALTEAFF,TRBD1,TRBJ1-1,TRBV7-2,.
TGCAGCGTAGGGGATGACAGGAGGATGGATATTGAGCAGTTCTTC,CSVGDDRRMDIEQFF,.,TRBJ2-1,TRBV29-1,.
TGTGCCAGCAGTTACCACCTCGGAGGAATGAACACTGAAGCTTTCTTT,CASSYHLGGMNTEAFF,.,TRBJ1-1,TRBV6-5,.
TGTGCCAGCAGCACCTCCTTTGGGACAGGGGATGAAAAACTGTTTTTT,CASSTSFGTGDEKLFF,TRBD1,TRBJ1-4,TRBV11-2,.
TGTGCCAGCAGTAGGGGACAGACAATGAACACTGAAGCTTTCTTT,CASSRGQTMNTEAFF,TRBD1,TRBJ1-1,TRBV6-5,few
TGTGCCAGCAGCCTAGGAGGGACAGGGGGACAAGATACGCAGTATTTT,CASSLGGTGGQDTQYF,TRBD1,TRBJ2-3,TRBV6-6,.
TGCAGCGTGGCCGGACTAGCGGGGAGAACAGATACGCAGTATTTT,CSVAGLAGRTDTQYF,TRBD2,TRBJ2-3,TRBV29-1,.
TGTGCCTGGACCCTAACAGGGAAGTATGAAAAACTGTTTTTT,CAWTLTGKYEKLFF,.,TRBJ1-4,TRBV30,.
TGTGCCAGCAGTTTTGGACTAGCGGGGGCTAACTCCTACAATGAGCAGTTCTTC,CASSFGLAGANSYNEQFF,TRBD2,TRBJ2-1,TRBV27,.
TGTGCCAGCAGCTTACGTGCGGGAGGAACAGATACGCAGTATTTT,CASSLRAGGTDTQYF,TRBD2,TRBJ2-3,TRBV11-3,once
TGTGCCAGCAGCTTGAAGCGGGACCACCATAATTCACCCCTCCACTTT,CASSLKRDHHNSPLHF,.,TRBJ1-6,TRBV7-9,.
TGCGCCAGCAGCTTGGAGGCCCGAGGCCAGTACTTC,CASSLEARGQYF,.,TRBJ2-5,TRBV5-1,.
TGTGCCAGCTCTCCCGGACAGAACACCGGGGAGCTGTTTTTT,CASSPGQNTGELFF,.,TRBJ2-2,TRBV18,.
TGTGCCAGCAGCCAAGCCGGACTAAATCAAGAGACCCAGTACTTC,CASSQAGLNQETQYF,.,TRBJ2-5,TRBV3-1/TRBV3-2,.
TGTGCCTGGAACACGGGACAATCCTACGAGCAGTACTTC,CAWNTGQSYEQYF,.,TRBJ2-7,TRBV30,.
TGTGCCAGCAGCCTAACTGGGGGCCAATCACCCCTCCACTTT,CASSLTGGQSPLHF,.,TRBJ1-6,TRBV6-5,.
TGCGCCAGCAGCCAAGATGGGGGCTACGGCACAGATACGCAGTATTTT,CASSQDGGYGTDTQYF,.,TRBJ2-3,TRBV4-1,.
TGTGCTAGTGGTTTGGTACCGGGACAGAGCTCCTACGAGCAGTACTTC,CASGLVPGQSSYEQYF,TRBD1,TRBJ2-7,TRBV12-5,once
TGTGCCAGCAGCTGGTCTAGCGGTGCCACAGATACGCAGTATTTT,CASSWSSGATDTQYF,TRBD2,TRBJ2-3,TRBV11-2,.
TGTGCCAGTAGTACAGGGGCCGAGACCCAGTACTTC,CASSTGAETQYF,.,TRBJ2-5,TRBV19,once
TGTGCCAGCAGCGTAAATCTGGGAGCAGAGACCCAGTACTTC,CASSVNLGAETQYF,.,TRBJ2-5,TRBV9,once
TGTGCCAGCAGCTTTAGGCGGGACGAGCAGTACTTC,CASSFRRDEQYF,.,TRBJ2-7,TRBV7-2,.
TGTGCCAGCAGCCCACCCGCGGGGGGGCAAGATACGCAGTATTTT,CASSPPAGGQDTQYF,TRBD2,TRBJ2-3,TRBV9,.
TGTGCCAGCACCCCGGGACAGGGAATCTACGAGCAGTACTTC,CASTPGQGIYEQYF,TRBD1,TRBJ2-7,TRBV6-5,.
TGTGCCAGCAGCCAAAACAGGGGGAGCTACGAGCAGTACTTC,CASSQNRGSYEQYF,TRBD1,TRBJ2-7,TRBV14,.
TGCGCCAGCATGAAAACTACGGGGTCTGGGAATGAGCAGTTCTTC,CASMKTTGSGNEQFF,.,TRBJ2-1,TRBV10-1,.
TGTGCCTGGAGTGTGGGACAGGGGGCGGAGACCCAGTACTTC,CAWSVGQGAETQYF,TRBD1,TRBJ2-5,TRBV30,.